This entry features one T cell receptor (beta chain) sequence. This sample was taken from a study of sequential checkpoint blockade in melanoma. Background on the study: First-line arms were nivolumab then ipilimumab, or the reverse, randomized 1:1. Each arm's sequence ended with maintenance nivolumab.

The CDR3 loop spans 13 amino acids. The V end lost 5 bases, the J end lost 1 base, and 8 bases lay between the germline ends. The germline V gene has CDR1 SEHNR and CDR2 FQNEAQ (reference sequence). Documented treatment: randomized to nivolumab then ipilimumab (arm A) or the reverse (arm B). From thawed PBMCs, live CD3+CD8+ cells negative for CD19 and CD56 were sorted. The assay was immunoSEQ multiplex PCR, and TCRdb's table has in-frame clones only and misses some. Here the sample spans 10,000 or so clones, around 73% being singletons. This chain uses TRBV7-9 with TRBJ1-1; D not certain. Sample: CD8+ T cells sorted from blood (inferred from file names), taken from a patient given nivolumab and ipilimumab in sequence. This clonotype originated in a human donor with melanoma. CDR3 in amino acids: CASSPDKNTEAFF. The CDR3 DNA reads TGTGCCAGCAGCCCTGACAAGAACACTGAAGCTTTCTTT.